The text below deals with one TCR beta chain. This entry is derived from a study of blood T cell repertoires in COVID-19. Looking at the study overall: The samples span acute and convalescent COVID-19 from the United States, Italy and Spain.

Some clones are missing from TCRdb's copy, which holds only in-frame ones; the method was immunoSEQ multiplex PCR. The sample shows roughly 120,000 clones, 75% to 90% of them seen only once. The CDR3 spans 15 residues. V lost 1 base to trimming and J lost 0 bases, with 8 bases between them. Germline lookup yields CDR1 SGHDT and CDR2 YYEEEE. V usage is TRBV5-6 and J usage is TRBJ1-3, with D possibly TRBD1 on 5 matching bases. The receptor was derived from a human donor in a cohort sampled during active COVID-19. The sequenced material came from peripheral blood. The CDR3 is CASSLKGYSGNTIYF. In DNA, the CDR3 is TGTGCCAGCAGCTTGAAGGGGTACTCTGGAAACACCATATATTTT.